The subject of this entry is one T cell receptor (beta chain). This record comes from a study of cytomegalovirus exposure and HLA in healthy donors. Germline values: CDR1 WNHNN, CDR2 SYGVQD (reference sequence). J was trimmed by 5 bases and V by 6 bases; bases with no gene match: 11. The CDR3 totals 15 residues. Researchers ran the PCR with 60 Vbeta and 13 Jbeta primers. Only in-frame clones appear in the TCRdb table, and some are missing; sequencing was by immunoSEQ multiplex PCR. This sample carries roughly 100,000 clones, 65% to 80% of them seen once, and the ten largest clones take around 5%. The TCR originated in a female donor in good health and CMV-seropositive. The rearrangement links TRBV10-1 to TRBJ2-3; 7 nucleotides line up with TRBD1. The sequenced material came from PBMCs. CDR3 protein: CASSPQTGFVDTQYF. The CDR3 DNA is TGCGCCAGCAGCCCCCAGACAGGGTTCGTAGATACGCAGTATTTT.